This entry is about one TCR beta chain. Its recognized antigen is unknown. Per-base quality was not reported, and no clone a single base away is much larger than it. The CDR1 and CDR2 encoded by the germline V gene are SGHTA and FQGNSA. The CDR3 holds 14 amino acids from the cysteine to the phenylalanine. Only the CDR3 DNA stays, 42 bases, in frame from base 1. V sheds 6 bases and J sheds 6 bases, leaving 17 bases between their ends. The source of the sample is a study of OX40 agonist ivuxolimab in advanced cancers. With respect to the entire study: Ivuxolimab was an agonistic, fully human IgG2 monoclonal antibody directed against OX40 (CD134), a costimulatory receptor. Intravenous ivuxolimab was administered to patients every 2 weeks at six dose levels: 0.01, 0.1, 0.3, 1.5, 3 and 10 mg/kg. Of the roughly 50 dose-escalation patients, hepatocellular carcinoma was present in roughly 19, melanoma in approximately 15, renal cell carcinoma in 9 and head and neck cancer in 9. In the dose-escalation cohort, approximately 82% of patients were male, and the mean age was around 60 years, with a range of roughly 23 to 85. Prior anti-PD-1, anti-PD-L1 or anti-CTLA-4 therapy was permitted, and about two fifths of dose-escalation patients had received checkpoint inhibitors. Partial responses occurred in three dose-escalation patients: two with cutaneous melanoma and one with hepatocellular carcinoma. The purpose of peripheral TCRbeta sequencing was to test whether ivuxolimab changed TCR sequence diversity and led to clonal T-cell expansion. The paper covers the monotherapy dose-escalation part of the phase I ivuxolimab trial, which included N of about 51 patients. Broader findings and caveats from the paper: On average, CD8+ T cells showed more expanded clones than CD4+ T cells after ivuxolimab. Low levels of normalized T-cell clonal expansion were also seen in some nonresponding patients. Partial responders in the 0.1-3.0 mg/kg groups had among the lowest normalized peripheral clonal expansion, especially among CD8+ T cells. Antigen specificity was not determined for the clonally expanded peripheral T cells. Clonal expansion of both CD4+ and CD8+ blood T cells was observed from baseline to week 6 at doses 0.1 to 3.0 mg/kg.

Genomic DNA was isolated from the sorted cells so that the TCRbeta CDR3 region could be sequenced. TCRbeta CDR3 regions were sequenced using the immunoSEQ Assay. Entries here come from immuneACCESS through TCRdb and include only in-frame sequences with V and J called. Some clones fail to appear in such tables; in the studies checked, an unresolved V gene covers under half of the shortfall, and the cause of the remainder is unknown. Present in this sample are about 20,000 clones, approximately 81% of which were seen just once. The ten largest clones take up around 38% of the sample. Patients with a history of autoimmune disease or receiving systemic immunosuppression were excluded from the trial. In every dose cohort, peripheral blood was drawn for TCR sequencing at baseline, cycle 4 day 1, and cycle 7 day 1. Samples were obtained from an open-label, multicenter, first-in-human phase I dose-escalation trial of ivuxolimab. Adults with locally advanced or metastatic head and neck squamous cell, hepatocellular, melanoma or renal cell carcinoma were enrolled in the trial. Before TCR sequencing, CD4+ T cells and CD8+ T cells were sorted from peripheral blood as separate populations.

This TCR was recovered from an adult with an advanced solid tumor such as melanoma, head and neck, liver or kidney cancer. The V gene is TRBV7-2 and the J gene is TRBJ2-5; TRBD1 is a weak D gene call, 6 bases matching. The sample in question was CD4+ or CD8+ T cells sorted from blood, obtained in a trial of the OX40 agonist ivuxolimab. The nucleotide sequence is given as TGTGCCAGCAGGAATAGGGACATTACAAAGACCCAGTACTTC. It codes for CASRNRDITKTQYF. The variable domain in full, with residues beyond the CDR3 obtained from the reference TRBV7-2 and TRBJ2-5 genes, is GAGVSQSPSNKVTEKGKDVELRCDPISGHTALYWYRQSLGQGLEFLIYFQGNSAPDKSGLPSDRFSAERTGGSVSTLTIQRTQQEDSAVYLCASRNRDITKTQYFGPGTRLLVL.